Shown below are 22 T cell receptor beta chains from a single sample sequenced in a study of cytotoxic CD8 clonotypes in ibrutinib-treated CLL. Libraries were prepared by immunoSEQ multiplex PCR; TCRdb keeps only in-frame clonotypes and omits some of them. The sample includes more than 110,000 clones, about 70% of them seen just once. The sample here was PBMCs, taken after 24 months of ibrutinib treatment. These receptors came from a human donor with chronic lymphocytic leukemia.

The rearrangement links TRBV7-8 to TRBJ2-5, with a weak D call TRBD2 (7 bases). Trimming stripped 5 bases from V and 9 bases from J, with 10 bases between. The germline gives CDR1 SGHVS, CDR2 FQNEAQ. This CDR3 is built from 11 residues. CDR3 sequence reads: CASSPGGPQYF. The CDR3 DNA follows: TGTGCCAGCAGCCCGGGGGGCCCCCAGTACTTC.

The chain couples TRBV18 to TRBJ2-3; 8 nucleotides agree with TRBD2. The germline V gene has CDR1 KGHSH and CDR2 LQKENI. Trimming at V came to 6 bases and at J to 0 bases, leaving 5 bases not matched to a gene. This CDR3 spans 15 amino acids. The CDR3 region is CASSRLASSTDTQYF. CDR3 nucleotide sequence: TGTGCCAGCTCGCGACTAGCGAGTAGCACAGATACGCAGTATTTT. The full variable domain, in which reference TRBV18 and TRBJ2-3 provide the parts outside the CDR3, is NAGVMQNPRHLVRRRGQEARLRCSPMKGHSHVYWYRQLPEEGLKFMVYLQKENIIDESGMPKERFSAEFPKEGPSILRIQQVVRGDSAAYFCASSRLASSTDTQYFGPGTRLTVL.

The V gene is TRBV18, the J gene TRBJ1-4; tentatively, D is TRBD1 (5 bases). CDR1 KGHSH and CDR2 LQKENI come from the germline V gene. This CDR3 spans 14 amino acids. The V and J ends lost 3 bases and 3 bases respectively, with 8 bases between them. The CDR3 DNA follows: TGTGCCAGCTCACCCGGGACCTCTAATGAAAAACTGTTTTTT. Translating gives CASSPGTSNEKLFF.

This CDR3 is CASSSVWGSTNQPQHF. The CDR3 DNA reads as TGTGCCAGCAGCTCCGTTTGGGGGTCCACTAATCAGCCCCAGCATTTT. The chain carries TRBV28 and TRBJ1-5; maybe TRBD1 (5 bases). The CDR3 length is 16 residues. Germline CDR1 and CDR2: MDHEN and SYDVKM. V dropped 6 bases and J dropped 4 bases, with 19 bases sitting between them.

The CDR3 here is CATSRNTGGEQYF. The CDR3 coding sequence is TGTGCCACCAGCAGAAACACAGGGGGCGAGCAGTACTTC. The chain has TRBV15 and TRBJ2-7, with 8 positions matching TRBD1. This CDR3 is built from 13 residues. CDR1 and CDR2 (germline): LNHNV, YYDKDF (reference sequence). After removal of 2 bases from V and 6 bases from J, the junction contained 3 bases not matched to a gene.

The V call is TRBV27, the J call TRBJ2-1; the D is unclear. The CDR3 has 14 amino acids. Trimming removed 10 bases from V and 0 bases from J, with 13 bases in between. Per germline, CDR1 MNHEY and CDR2 SMNVEV (reference sequence). CDR3 nucleotides: TGTGCCACCTTACCTTACGGCTCCTACAATGAGCAGTTCTTC. As protein: CATLPYGSYNEQFF.

The rearrangement links TRBV6-1 to TRBJ2-1; 7 bases are shared with TRBD1. The ends lost 6 bases at V and 10 bases at J; junction bases unmatched: 12. Germline V gives CDR1 MNHNS, CDR2 SASEGT. This CDR3 comprises 14 residues. The CDR3 coding sequence is TGTGCCAGCAGCCGGGACAGCCAGCTAGGCGAGCAGTTCTTC. Amino acid sequence: CASSRDSQLGEQFF.

This clone was recorded a few times. The chain employs TRBV28 and TRBJ1-1; tentative D call: TRBD1 (5 bases). V gave up 5 bases and J gave up 5 bases, with 15 bases separating them. This CDR3 contains 14 residues. Germline V CDR1 and CDR2: MDHEN, SYDVKM. Here the CDR3 reads CASSTGLSVTEAFF. CDR3 DNA sequence: TGTGCCAGCAGTACAGGTCTGTCGGTGACTGAAGCTTTCTTT.

V gene TRBV11-3 combines with J gene TRBJ2-4; possibly TRBD2 for D (6 bases). With 5 bases removed from V and 9 bases from J, the gap between germline ends came to 20 bases. This CDR3 region has 15 residues. The germline V gene has CDR1 SGHNT and CDR2 YENEEA. The chain's CDR3 is CASSPGGEAQRIQYF. The DNA for the CDR3 is TGTGCCAGCAGCCCTGGAGGGGAGGCCCAACGCATTCAGTACTTC. Looking up the rest from reference TRBV11-3 and TRBJ2-4 gives the full variable domain: EAGVVQSPRYKIIEKKQPVAFWCNPISGHNTLYWYLQNLGQGPELLIRYENEEAVDDSQLPKDRFSAERLKGVDSTLKIQPAELGDSAVYLCASSPGGEAQRIQYFGAGTRLSVL.

The CDR3 region has the DNA TGTGCCAGCAGCTTAGTGGGGGCGGCAGGGACAGATACGCAGTATTTT. Its protein is CASSLVGAAGTDTQYF. This chain joins TRBV7-6 and TRBJ2-3; possible D gene TRBD1, 6 bases. Germline CDR1 is SGHVS and CDR2 is FNYEAQ. V was trimmed by 1 base and J by 3 bases, leaving 14 bases between them. The CDR3 runs to 16 residues. Full variable domain (rest looked up from reference TRBV7-6 and TRBJ2-3): GAGVSQSPRYKVTKRGQDVALRCDPISGHVSLYWYRQALGQGPEFLTYFNYEAQQDKSGLPNDRFSAERPEGSISTLTIQRTEQRDSAMYRCASSLVGAAGTDTQYFGPGTRLTVL.

The chain has TRBV7-8 and TRBJ1-2; TRBD1 matches at 7 bases. The CDR3 length is 15 residues. Germline-derived CDR1 and CDR2 are SGHVS and FQNEAQ. Unmatched junction bases numbered 9, after V lost 5 bases and J lost 3 bases. CDR3 nucleotide sequence: TGTGCCAGCAGCCCCCGACAGGGCCGCGACTATGGCTACACCTTC. This gives the protein CASSPRQGRDYGYTF.

The chain carries TRBV28 and TRBJ1-2; TRBD1 agrees at 8 bases. The V gene end was trimmed by 6 bases and the J gene end by 3 bases; junction bases not matched to a gene: 6. CDR1 MDHEN and CDR2 SYDVKM come from the germline V gene. The CDR3 covers 14 residues. CDR3 DNA: TGTGCCAGCAGCTCGACAGGGGTGCACTATGGCTACACCTTC. It specifies CASSSTGVHYGYTF.

The rearrangement links TRBV2 to TRBJ2-7, with 7 nucleotides matching TRBD2. V dropped 5 bases and J dropped 2; count of bases not matched to a gene: 6. The germline V gene has CDR1 SNHLY and CDR2 FYNNEI. The CDR3 length is 14 residues. The CDR3, as DNA: TGTGCCAGCAGTCGAACACTAGCGACCTACGAGCAGTACTTC. It translates to CASSRTLATYEQYF. The variable domain in full, completed from reference TRBV2 and TRBJ2-7, reads EPEVTQTPSHQVTQMGQEVILRCVPISNHLYFYWYRQILGQKVEFLVSFYNNEISEKSEIFDDQFSVERPDGSNFTLKIRSTKLEDSAMYFCASSRTLATYEQYFGPGTRLTVT.

The chain carries TRBV29-1 and TRBJ2-5; perhaps TRBD2 as D (6 bases). Per the germline V gene, CDR1 is SQVTM and CDR2 is ANQGSEA. The CDR3 is made up of 13 amino acids. The V end lost 7 bases, the J end lost 2 bases, and 14 bases lay between the germline ends. CDR3 in DNA: TGCAGCGCCCCCGGGACTCAACAAGAGACCCAGTACTTC. Translated, it gives CSAPGTQQETQYF.

J is TRBJ1-1 and V is TRBV2; 7 bases map to TRBD1. CDR3 length: 14 amino acids. From germline, CDR1 is SNHLY and CDR2 FYNNEI. With V trimmed by 3 bases and J by 3 bases, 4 bases remained unmatched. The CDR3 region is CASSDGQGDTEAFF. Written as DNA, the CDR3 is TGTGCCAGCAGTGATGGGCAGGGGGACACTGAAGCTTTCTTT. The complete variable domain, with remaining parts taken from reference TRBV2 and TRBJ1-1, reads EPEVTQTPSHQVTQMGQEVILRCVPISNHLYFYWYRQILGQKVEFLVSFYNNEISEKSEIFDDQFSVERPDGSNFTLKIRSTKLEDSAMYFCASSDGQGDTEAFFGQGTRLTVV.

The CDR3 spells CASTSPSLGGGLWADGAFF. DNA for the CDR3: TGTGCCAGCACCTCTCCGTCGCTAGGGGGCGGGCTTTGGGCTGATGGGGCTTTCTTT. This chain connects TRBV28 to TRBJ1-1; 7 bases match TRBD1. Trimming took 7 bases from V and 11 from J; bases not matched to a gene: 31. CDR3 length: 19 residues. CDR1 MDHEN and CDR2 SYDVKM come from the germline V gene.

The V and J genes are TRBV27 and TRBJ2-7, with TRBD1 identical over 10 bases. Germline V lookup: CDR1 MNHEY, CDR2 SMNVEV (reference sequence). This CDR3 is 14 amino acids long. After removal of 7 bases from V and 6 bases from J, the junction contained 9 bases not matched to a gene. The CDR3 region has the DNA TGTGCCAGCACCACCGGGACAGGGGCCGGCGAGCAGTACTTC. This sequence encodes CASTTGTGAGEQYF.

The gene calls are TRBV7-2 and TRBJ1-1, with D possibly being TRBD1 (6 bases). This CDR3 has 14 residues. The V gene lost 5 bases and the J gene lost 7 bases, with 17 bases spanning the gap. Germline V gene data show CDR1 as SGHTA and CDR2 as FQGNSA. CDR3: CASSPGGLGIEAFF. The DNA for the CDR3 is TGTGCCAGCAGCCCTGGGGGGCTGGGGATTGAAGCTTTCTTT. The entire variable domain, with the rest obtained from reference TRBV7-2 and TRBJ1-1, is as follows: GAGVSQSPSNKVTEKGKDVELRCDPISGHTALYWYRQSLGQGLEFLIYFQGNSAPDKSGLPSDRFSAERTGGSVSTLTIQRTQQEDSAVYLCASSPGGLGIEAFFGQGTRLTVV.

The chain uses TRBV9 and TRBJ2-1; D may be TRBD1 or TRBD2 (5 bases each). The CDR3 totals 15 residues. With 4 bases removed from V and 4 bases from J, the gap between germline ends came to 15 bases. Germline V gene data show CDR1 as SGDLS and CDR2 as YYNGEE. CDR3 region: CASSPPGTVYNEQFF. DNA for the CDR3: TGTGCCAGCAGCCCCCCCGGGACCGTATACAATGAGCAGTTCTTC.

In its sample, this clone was seen a few times. The J gene is TRBJ1-1, the V gene TRBV7-2, with no clear D. Germline V gene lookup returns CDR1 SGHTA and CDR2 FQGNSA. The CDR3 contains 13 residues. Trimming stripped 7 bases from V and 4 bases from J, with 13 bases between. The CDR3 DNA reads as TGTGCCAGCACTCGTAAGGGCGTCACTGAAGCTTTCTTT. As protein: CASTRKGVTEAFF.

V usage is TRBV19 and J usage is TRBJ2-1; 9 bases fit TRBD2. Germline assignment: CDR1 LNHDA and CDR2 SQIVND (reference sequence). CDR3 length: 17 residues. V was pared by 7 bases and J by 0 bases, with 10 bases of the junction left unmatched. The CDR3 region has the DNA TGTGCCAGTACCCTCGAAGGGCGGGAGGGCTCCTACAATGAGCAGTTCTTC. Translating gives CASTLEGREGSYNEQFF.

The chain uses TRBV11-1 and TRBJ2-3, with TRBD2 matching 12 bases. The CDR3 loop spans 15 amino acids. CDR1 and CDR2 (germline): SGHAT, FQDESV (reference sequence). The V and J ends lost 5 bases and 2 bases, in that order; junction bases with no gene match: 2. CDR3 in amino acids: CASSRTSGATDTQYF. DNA of the CDR3: TGTGCCAGCAGCCGGACTAGCGGGGCCACAGATACGCAGTATTTT. Full variable domain (missing parts from reference TRBV11-1 and TRBJ2-3): EAEVAQSPRYKITEKSQAVAFWCDPISGHATLYWYRQILGQGPELLVQFQDESVVDDSQLPKDRFSAERLKGVDSTLKIQPAELGDSAMYLCASSRTSGATDTQYFGPGTRLTVL.